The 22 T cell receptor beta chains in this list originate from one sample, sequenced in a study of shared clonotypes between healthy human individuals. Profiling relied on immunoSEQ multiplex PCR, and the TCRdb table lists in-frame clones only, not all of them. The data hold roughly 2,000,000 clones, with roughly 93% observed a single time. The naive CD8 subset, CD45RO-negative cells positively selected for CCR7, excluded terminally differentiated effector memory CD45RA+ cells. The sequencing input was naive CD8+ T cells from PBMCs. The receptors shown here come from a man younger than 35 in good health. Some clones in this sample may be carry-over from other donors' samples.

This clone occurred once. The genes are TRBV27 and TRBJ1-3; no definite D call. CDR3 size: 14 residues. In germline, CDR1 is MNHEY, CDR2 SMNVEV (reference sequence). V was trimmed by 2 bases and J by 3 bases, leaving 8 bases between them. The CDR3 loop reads CASSLRVIGNTIYF. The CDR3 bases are TGTGCCAGCAGTTTAAGGGTAATTGGAAACACCATATATTTT.

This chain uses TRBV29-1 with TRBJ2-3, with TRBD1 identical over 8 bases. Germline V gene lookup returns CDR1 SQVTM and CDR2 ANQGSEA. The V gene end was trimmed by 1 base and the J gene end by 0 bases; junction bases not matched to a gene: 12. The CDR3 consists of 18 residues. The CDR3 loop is CSVEVQLGQELSTDTQYF. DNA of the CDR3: TGCAGCGTTGAAGTTCAGTTGGGACAGGAACTGAGCACAGATACGCAGTATTTT.

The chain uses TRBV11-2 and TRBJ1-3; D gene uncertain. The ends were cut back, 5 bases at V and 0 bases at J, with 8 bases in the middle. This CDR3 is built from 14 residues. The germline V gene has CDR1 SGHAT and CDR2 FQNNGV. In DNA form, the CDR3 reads TGTGCCAGCAGCCCAGCTGGCTCTGGAAACACCATATATTTT. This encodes CASSPAGSGNTIYF.

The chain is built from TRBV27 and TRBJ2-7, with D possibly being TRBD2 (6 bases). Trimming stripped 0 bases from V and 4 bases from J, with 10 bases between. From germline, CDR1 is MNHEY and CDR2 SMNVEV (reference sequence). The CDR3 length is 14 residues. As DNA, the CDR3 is TGTGCCAGCAGTTTATCCGGGAGACAGTACGAGCAGTACTTC. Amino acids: CASSLSGRQYEQYF.

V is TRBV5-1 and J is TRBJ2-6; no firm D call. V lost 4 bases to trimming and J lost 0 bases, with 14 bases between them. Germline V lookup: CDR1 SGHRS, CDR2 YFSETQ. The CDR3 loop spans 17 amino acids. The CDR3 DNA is TGCGCCAGCAGCACGGCCCCCGTCCTCTCTGGGGCCAACGTCCTGACTTTC. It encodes CASSTAPVLSGANVLTF.

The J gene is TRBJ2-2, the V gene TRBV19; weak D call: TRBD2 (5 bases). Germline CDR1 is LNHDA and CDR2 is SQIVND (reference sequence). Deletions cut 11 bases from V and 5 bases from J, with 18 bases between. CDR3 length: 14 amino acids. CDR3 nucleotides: TGTGCCTCCTCCGCCCGGGGTTGGACCGGGGAGCTGTTTTTT. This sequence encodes CASSARGWTGELFF.

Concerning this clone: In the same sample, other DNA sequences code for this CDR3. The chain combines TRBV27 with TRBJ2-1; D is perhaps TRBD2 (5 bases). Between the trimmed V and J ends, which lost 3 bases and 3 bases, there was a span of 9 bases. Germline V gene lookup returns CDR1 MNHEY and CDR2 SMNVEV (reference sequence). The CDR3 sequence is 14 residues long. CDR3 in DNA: TGTGCCAGCAGTTTCGGAGGTAGCTACAATGAGCAGTTCTTC. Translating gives CASSFGGSYNEQFF.

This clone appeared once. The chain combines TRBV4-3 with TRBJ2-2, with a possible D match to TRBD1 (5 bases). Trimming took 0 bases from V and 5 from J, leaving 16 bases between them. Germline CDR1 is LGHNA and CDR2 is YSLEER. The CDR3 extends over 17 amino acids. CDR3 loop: CASSQDVSGWSTGELFF. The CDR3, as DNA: TGCGCCAGCAGCCAAGATGTATCAGGGTGGTCAACCGGGGAGCTGTTTTTT.

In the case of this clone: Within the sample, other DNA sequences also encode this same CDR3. The CDR3 DNA reads TGTGCCAGCAGCTTATTGGCCGGGGGCGAGCAGTTCTTC. This gives the protein CASSLLAGGEQFF. The chain links TRBV7-3 to TRBJ2-1; either TRBD1 or TRBD2 may supply D (6 bases each). Germline lookup yields CDR1 SGHTA and CDR2 FQGTGA. V was trimmed by 2 bases and J by 10 bases, leaving 12 bases between them. The CDR3 has 13 residues.

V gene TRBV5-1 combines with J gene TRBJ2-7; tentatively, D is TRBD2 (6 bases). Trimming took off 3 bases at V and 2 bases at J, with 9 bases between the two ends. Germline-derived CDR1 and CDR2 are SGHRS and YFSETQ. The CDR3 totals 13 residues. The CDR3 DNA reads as TGCGCCAGCAGCTGGGACTGGGCCTACGAGCAGTACTTC. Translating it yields CASSWDWAYEQYF.

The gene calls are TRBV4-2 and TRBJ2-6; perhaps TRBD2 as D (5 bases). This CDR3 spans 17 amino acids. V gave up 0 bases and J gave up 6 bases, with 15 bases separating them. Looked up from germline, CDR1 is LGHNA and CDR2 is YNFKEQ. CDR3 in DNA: TGTGCCAGCAGCCAAGATCGGGTGGGGAGCGAGGCCAACGTCCTGACTTTC. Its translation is CASSQDRVGSEANVLTF.

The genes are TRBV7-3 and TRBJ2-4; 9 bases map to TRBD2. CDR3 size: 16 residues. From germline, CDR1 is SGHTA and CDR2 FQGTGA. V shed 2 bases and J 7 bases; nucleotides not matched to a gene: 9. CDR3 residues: CASSLGPLAGDNIQYF. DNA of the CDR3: TGTGCCAGCAGCTTAGGGCCTTTAGCGGGAGATAACATTCAGTACTTC.

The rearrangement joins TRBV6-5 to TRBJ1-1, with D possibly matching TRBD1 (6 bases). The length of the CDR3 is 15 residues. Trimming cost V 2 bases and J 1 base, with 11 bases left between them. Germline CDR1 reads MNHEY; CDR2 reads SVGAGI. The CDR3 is CASSYRGDRNTEAFF. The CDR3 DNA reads TGTGCCAGCAGTTACAGGGGGGACCGGAACACTGAAGCTTTCTTT.

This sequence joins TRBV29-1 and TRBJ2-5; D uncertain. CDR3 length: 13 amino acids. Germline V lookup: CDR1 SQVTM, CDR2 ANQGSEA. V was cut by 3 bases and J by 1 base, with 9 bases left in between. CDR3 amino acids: CSVDGALQETQYF. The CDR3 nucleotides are TGCAGCGTTGATGGAGCGCTCCAAGAGACCCAGTACTTC.

This CDR3 reads CASSLIFRAEETQYF. The CDR3 DNA reads as TGTGCCAGCAGCTTAATCTTCCGGGCCGAAGAGACCCAGTACTTC. The rearrangement joins TRBV7-6 to TRBJ2-5; no clear D. Trimming pared 2 bases from V and 3 bases from J, leaving 13 bases between. CDR3 length: 15 amino acids. In germline, CDR1 is SGHVS, CDR2 FNYEAQ. The whole variable domain, filled in from reference TRBV7-6 and TRBJ2-5, reads GAGVSQSPRYKVTKRGQDVALRCDPISGHVSLYWYRQALGQGPEFLTYFNYEAQQDKSGLPNDRFSAERPEGSISTLTIQRTEQRDSAMYRCASSLIFRAEETQYFGPGTRLLVL.

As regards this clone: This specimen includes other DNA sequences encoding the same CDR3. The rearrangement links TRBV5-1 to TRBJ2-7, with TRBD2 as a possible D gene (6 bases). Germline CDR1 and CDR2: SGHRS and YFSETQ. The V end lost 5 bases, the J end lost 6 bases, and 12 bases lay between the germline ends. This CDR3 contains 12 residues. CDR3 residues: CASSLVGGEQYF. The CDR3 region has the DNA TGCGCCAGCAGTCTGGTGGGGGGCGAGCAGTACTTC.

For the CDR3, the DNA is TGTGCCAGCAGCCCTCGTTTAGGCAACACTGAAGCTTTCTTT. Amino acid sequence: CASSPRLGNTEAFF. The chain is built from TRBV13 and TRBJ1-1; D not certain. In germline, CDR1 is PRHDT, CDR2 FYEKMQ (reference sequence). The CDR3 consists of 14 residues. V gave up 5 bases and J gave up 2 bases, with 12 bases separating them.

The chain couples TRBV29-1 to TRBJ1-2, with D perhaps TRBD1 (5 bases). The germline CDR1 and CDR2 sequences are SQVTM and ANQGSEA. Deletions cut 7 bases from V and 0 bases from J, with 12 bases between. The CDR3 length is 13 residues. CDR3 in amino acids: CSARDGTNYGYTF. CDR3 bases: TGCAGCGCCCGGGACGGCACTAACTATGGCTACACCTTC.

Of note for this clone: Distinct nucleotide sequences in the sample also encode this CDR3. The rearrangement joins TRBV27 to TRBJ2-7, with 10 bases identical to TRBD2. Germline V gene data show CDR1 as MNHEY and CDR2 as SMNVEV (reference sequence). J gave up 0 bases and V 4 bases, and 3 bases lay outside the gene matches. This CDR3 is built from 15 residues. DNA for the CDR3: TGTGCCAGCAGTTCCTGGACTAGCGGCTCCTACGAGCAGTACTTC. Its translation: CASSSWTSGSYEQYF.

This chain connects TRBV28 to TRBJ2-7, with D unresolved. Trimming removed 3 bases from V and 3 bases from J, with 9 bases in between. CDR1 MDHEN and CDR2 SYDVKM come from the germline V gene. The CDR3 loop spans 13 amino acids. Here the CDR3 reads CASSFDPFYEQYF. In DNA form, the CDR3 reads TGTGCCAGCAGTTTCGATCCATTCTACGAGCAGTACTTC.

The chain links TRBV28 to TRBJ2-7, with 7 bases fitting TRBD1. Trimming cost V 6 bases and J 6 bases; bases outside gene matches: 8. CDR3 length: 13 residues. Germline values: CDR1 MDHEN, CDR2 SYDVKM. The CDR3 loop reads CASSTLGTVEQYF. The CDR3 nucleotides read TGTGCCAGCAGCACCTTGGGGACAGTCGAGCAGTACTTC.

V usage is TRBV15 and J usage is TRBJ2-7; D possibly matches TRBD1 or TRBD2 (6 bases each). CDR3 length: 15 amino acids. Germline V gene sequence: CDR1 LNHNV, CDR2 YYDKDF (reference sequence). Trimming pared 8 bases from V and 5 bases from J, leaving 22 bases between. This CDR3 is CATSDLEGVFDEQYF. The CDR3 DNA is TGTGCCACCTCTGATCTGGAGGGGGTTTTCGACGAGCAGTACTTC. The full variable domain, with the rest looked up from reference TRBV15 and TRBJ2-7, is DAMVIQNPRYQVTQFGKPVTLSCSQTLNHNVMYWYQQKSSQAPKLLFHYYDKDFNNEADTPDNFQSRRPNTSFCFLDIRSPGLGDTAMYLCATSDLEGVFDEQYFGPGTRLTVT.